The next 13 T cell receptor beta chains were all read from a single sample in a study of T cell responses to AZD1222 COVID-19 vaccine. Sequencing used immunoSEQ multiplex PCR; TCRdb keeps in-frame clones, though not all of them. This table has tens of thousands of clones, more than 70% appearing once. The sample in question was peripheral blood, obtained on day 0 of AZD1222 vaccination. These receptors were taken from an adult in good health.

The chain carries TRBV7-3 and TRBJ2-7, with D perhaps given as TRBD1 or TRBD2 (5 bases each). This CDR3 contains 13 residues. Germline V gene lookup returns CDR1 SGHTA and CDR2 FQGTGA. V dropped 4 bases and J dropped 0 bases, with 7 bases sitting between them. The CDR3 loop is CASSSGASYEQYF. The CDR3 DNA is TGTGCCAGCAGCTCCGGGGCCTCCTACGAGCAGTACTTC.

The chain is built from TRBV29-1 and TRBJ2-7; 8 bases map to TRBD1. The J segment lost 6 bases and the V segment lost 7 bases, leaving 8 bases of the junction unmatched. The CDR3 has 12 residues. Looked up from germline, CDR1 is SQVTM and CDR2 is ANQGSEA. For the CDR3, the DNA is TGCAGCGGTAGGGAACAGGGGGGCGAGCAGTACTTC. Protein sequence: CSGREQGGEQYF.

V usage is TRBV28 and J usage is TRBJ2-1; TRBD1 might be the D (6 bases). The CDR3 is 13 amino acids. The germline gives CDR1 MDHEN, CDR2 SYDVKM. Trimming took 5 bases from V and 4 from J, leaving 9 bases between them. Written as DNA, the CDR3 is TGTGCCAGCAGTCCTACAGGGTACAATGAGCAGTTCTTC. It specifies CASSPTGYNEQFF.

The gene calls are TRBV27 and TRBJ1-6; TRBD1 matches at 8 bases. Trimming removed 5 bases from V and 8 bases from J; junction bases left unmatched: 5. The CDR3 is 14 amino acids. CDR1 and CDR2 from the germline V gene are MNHEY and SMNVEV (reference sequence). The CDR3 here is CASSMGQVYSPLHF. CDR3 coding DNA: TGTGCCAGCAGTATGGGACAGGTCTATTCACCCCTCCACTTT.

Comment on this clone: The germline gene is not matched at one end of the junction; a read error may be the cause. V and J are TRBV19 and TRBJ2-7, with a weak D call TRBD1 (6 bases). The germline gives CDR1 LNHDA, CDR2 SQIVND (reference sequence). This CDR3 has 12 amino acids. The CDR3 loop reads CASSSTTGLVDF. The CDR3 coding sequence is TGTGCCAGTAGTTCGACTACAGGGCTCGTGGACTTC. Full variable domain (rest looked up from reference TRBV19 and TRBJ2-7): DGGITQSPKYLFRKEGQNVTLSCEQNLNHDAMYWYRQDPGQGLRLIYYSQIVNDFQKGDIAEGYSVSREKKESFPLTVTSAQKNPTAFYLCASSSTTGLVDFGPGTRLTVT.

This clone was observed a single time. The chain joins TRBV9 to TRBJ1-2; possible D gene TRBD1, 6 bases. Trimming shortened V by 4 bases and J by 4 bases, and 14 bases separated the two germline ends. From germline, CDR1 is SGDLS and CDR2 YYNGEE. This CDR3 spans 14 amino acids. CDR3 sequence: CASSPQTGSYGYTF. The DNA for the CDR3 is TGTGCCAGCAGCCCCCAAACAGGGTCCTATGGCTACACCTTC.

This chain connects TRBV14 to TRBJ1-2; a possible D gene is TRBD1 (6 bases). Trimming cost V 0 bases and J 4 bases, with 15 bases left between them. Germline V gene sequence: CDR1 SGHDN, CDR2 FVKESK. The length of the CDR3 is 16 residues. This CDR3 is CASSQDWMPGVYGYTF. The CDR3 nucleotides read TGTGCCAGCAGCCAAGATTGGATGCCAGGGGTCTATGGCTACACCTTC.

The rearrangement uses TRBV5-1 and TRBJ1-6; D gene ambiguous. CDR3 length: 15 residues. The germline gives CDR1 SGHRS, CDR2 YFSETQ. The germline V and J ends were trimmed by 0 bases and 10 bases, with 14 bases remaining between them. DNA for the CDR3: TGCGCCAGCAGCTTGGAGGGCCGCCGGGGATCACCCCTCCACTTT. It encodes CASSLEGRRGSPLHF.

The chain carries TRBV7-2 and TRBJ2-3, with D maybe TRBD2 (6 bases). Trimming took 0 bases from V and 2 from J, leaving 9 bases between them. Germline V gene lookup returns CDR1 SGHTA and CDR2 FQGNSA. The CDR3 runs to 15 residues. The CDR3 nucleotides are TGTGCCAGCAGCTTAGCGGGACTTGTCACAGATACGCAGTATTTT. It encodes CASSLAGLVTDTQYF.

This clone was seen a few times. CDR3 residues: CSVKGQRMNTEAFF. CDR3 DNA: TGCAGCGTTAAAGGGCAGAGAATGAACACTGAAGCTTTCTTT. This rearrangement joins TRBV29-1 to TRBJ1-1; D not certain. Germline V CDR1 and CDR2: SQVTM, ANQGSEA. V lost 5 bases and J 0 bases, leaving 13 bases between the germline ends. The CDR3 has 14 residues.

This CDR3 reads CASPNSPTGDYTDTQYF. In DNA form, the CDR3 reads TGTGCCAGCCCAAACTCTCCCACAGGGGACTACACAGATACGCAGTATTTT. The rearrangement links TRBV5-8 to TRBJ2-3, with D perhaps assigned TRBD1 or TRBD2 (7 bases each). This CDR3 comprises 17 residues. V dropped 7 bases and J dropped 2 bases, with 23 bases sitting between them. The germline CDR1 and CDR2 sequences are SGHTS and YDEGEE. Looking up the rest from reference TRBV5-8 and TRBJ2-3 gives the full variable domain: EAGVTQSPTHLIKTRGQQATLRCSPISGHTSVYWYQQALGLGLQFLLWYDEGEERNRGNFPPRFSGRQFPNYSSELNVNALELEDSALYLCASPNSPTGDYTDTQYFGPGTRLTVL.

V and J are TRBV7-2 and TRBJ2-5; a possible D gene is TRBD1 (6 bases). V lost 1 base and J lost 5, with 11 bases in between. The CDR3 has 14 residues. Germline-derived CDR1 and CDR2 are SGHTA and FQGNSA. The DNA for the CDR3 is TGTGCCAGCAGCTTAGTTTCTCAGGGGGAGACCCAGTACTTC. This codes for CASSLVSQGETQYF.

This clone has just one count. The rearrangement links TRBV6-5 to TRBJ2-7, with TRBD2 identical over 11 bases. CDR1 is MNHEY, CDR2 SVGAGI, per germline. J was trimmed by 2 bases and V by 10 bases; bases with no gene match: 4. The CDR3 is 13 amino acids. The CDR3 protein is CATTSGGTYEQYF. Here the CDR3 DNA reads TGTGCCACAACTAGCGGGGGTACCTACGAGCAGTACTTC.